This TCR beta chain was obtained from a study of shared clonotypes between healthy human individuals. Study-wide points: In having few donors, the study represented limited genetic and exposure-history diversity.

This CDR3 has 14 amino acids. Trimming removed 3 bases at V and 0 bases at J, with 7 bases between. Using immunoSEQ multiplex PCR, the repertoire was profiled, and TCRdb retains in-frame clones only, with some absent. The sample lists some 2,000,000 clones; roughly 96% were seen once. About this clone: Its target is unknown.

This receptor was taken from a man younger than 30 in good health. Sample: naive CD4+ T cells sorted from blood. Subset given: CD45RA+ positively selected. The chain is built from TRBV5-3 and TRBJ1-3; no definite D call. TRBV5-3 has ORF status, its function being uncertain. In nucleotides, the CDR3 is TGTGCCAGAAGCTGTCTTAGCTCTGGAAACACCATATATTTT. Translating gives CARSCLSSGNTIYF.